The sequence of this TCR beta chain was determined in a study of cytomegalovirus exposure and HLA in healthy donors. As for the study in general: Researchers previously reported finding 90 million to 130 million unique TCR beta sequences from approximately 190 million T cells.

This clone has only a few counts. The target antigen is unknown. Whole-study results and caveats: When the data were analyzed later, several of the most significant clusters appeared to be linked to common viral pathogens. In a later analysis, HLA-C alleles had the fewest associated TCRs, DRB1 alleles the most. The study flagged about 160 TCR beta chains as cytomegalovirus-associated.

The PCR had 60 Vbeta and 13 Jbeta primers. This table comes from immunoSEQ multiplex PCR, and its TCRdb copy is limited to in-frame clones, with some not included. The sample holds 100,000 or so clones, approximately 65% seen once. Deletions cut 1 base from V and 5 bases from J, with 13 bases between. Germline values: CDR1 SGHDT, CDR2 YYEEEE. The CDR3 consists of 14 residues. The genes are TRBV5-6 and TRBJ2-7, with D possibly matching TRBD1 (6 bases). This sequence was found in a man in his thirties or forties in good health and CMV-seronegative. Sequencing was carried out using PBMCs. For the CDR3, the DNA is TGTGCCAGCAGCTTGCGAGACAGGAGGAACGAGCAGTACTTC. The encoded protein is CASSLRDRRNEQYF.